The clone carrying this T cell receptor (beta chain) appeared a few times. The CDR3 contains 16 residues. The germline gives CDR1 SGHTA, CDR2 FQGNSA. V lost 5 bases and J lost 14; bases outside the gene matches: 17. This record belongs to a study of blood T cells in healthy people across ages. For the second PCR, which ran for 7 to 11 cycles, a sample-barcoded 5' primer and a J-beta primer mix were used. Each CDR3 protein is one row after TCRdb ran MiXCR on the 5' RACE reads. The table lists approximately 730,000 distinct CDR3 sequences, approximately 53% of them singletons. The specimen was blood. The J gene is TRBJ2-3, the V gene TRBV7-2; 12 nucleotides agree with TRBD2. This TCR was recovered from a man at least 80 years old in good health. CDR3 sequence reads: CASSGSSGRAPRYAYF. The CDR3 nucleotides read TGTGCCAGCAGCGGGTCTAGCGGGAGGGCCCCACGATACGCGTATTTT.